This T cell receptor (beta chain) comes out of a study of graft-versus-host responses after intestinal transplantation. Study at large: Isolated intestinal, liver-intestinal, or multivisceral transplants had been given to the recipients. Every transplant recipient was induced with anti-thymocyte globulin, then maintained on tacrolimus and steroids for two to three years. Notes on the study in general: Clonal ratios of graft-versus-host to host-versus-graft in allografts were high for patients exhibiting graft-donor T cell macrochimerism. Detection of GvH clones occurred in recipient marrow, and some had their first appearance in ileum or blood.

This clone was picked up a small number of times. Its antigen remains unidentified. The CDR3 runs 15 residues. Trimming removed 3 bases at V and 2 bases at J, with 11 bases between. Per germline, CDR1 MGHDK and CDR2 SYGVNS. Generated by immunoSEQ multiplex PCR, the TCRdb table keeps only in-frame clones and is missing some. The data contain 75,000 to 100,000 clones, roughly four fifths of them seen just once; the ten biggest clones take up about 18%. Sequenced here: unstimulated CD8+ T cells sorted from spleen or lymph node cells, sampled before intestinal transplant. The gene calls are TRBV25-1 and TRBJ2-1; D tentatively reads TRBD1 or TRBD2 (5 bases each). This clonotype originated in a human donor who received an intestinal transplant. The CDR3 sequence is CASSDRDDPYNEQFF. In DNA, the CDR3 is TGTGCCAGCAGTGACCGGGACGACCCCTACAATGAGCAGTTCTTC.